This section outlines one TCR beta chain sequence together with its context. This entry belongs to a study of T cell changes during pregnancy in multiple sclerosis. V was pared by 8 bases and J by 0 bases, with 11 bases of the junction left unmatched. The V gene's germline CDR1 is MNHEY and CDR2 SMNVEV (reference sequence). The CDR3 has 16 residues. Libraries were prepared by immunoSEQ multiplex PCR; TCRdb keeps only in-frame clonotypes and omits some of them. The sample holds more than 60,000 clones, approximately 91% seen once. The origin of this receptor is a female donor with multiple sclerosis, enrolled in a pregnancy study. The chain uses TRBV27 and TRBJ2-7, with 9 bases that match TRBD1. The specimen was peripheral blood, collected in the second trimester of pregnancy. The CDR3 here is CASCQQGAISSYEQYF. The CDR3 DNA is TGTGCCAGCTGCCAACAGGGGGCGATAAGCTCCTACGAGCAGTACTTC.